This TCR beta chain is drawn from a study of cytomegalovirus exposure and HLA in healthy donors. General observations from the study: Researchers left out some V segments, among them TRBV6-2 and TRBV6-3, as indistinguishable.

To note about this clone: Its antigen is not known.

Trimming took off 5 bases at V and 6 bases at J, with 11 bases between the two ends. This CDR3 spans 12 amino acids. Germline-derived CDR1 and CDR2 are SGHVS and FQNEAQ. The PCR ran on 60 Vbeta and 13 Jbeta primers. Sequencing was performed with immunoSEQ multiplex PCR; in TCRdb, only in-frame clones are kept and a portion is missing. The sample holds some 98,000 clones; about 81% are singletons and the top ten take approximately 1.3%. The rearrangement uses TRBV7-8 and TRBJ2-7, with TRBD2 as a possible D gene (6 bases). Sequenced: PBMCs. This receptor was identified in a man aged 35 to 55 in good health and CMV-seronegative. The CDR3 spells CASSPVGGEQYF. In nucleotides, the CDR3 is TGTGCCAGCAGCCCAGTGGGGGGCGAGCAGTACTTC. Variable domain in full (rest from reference TRBV7-8 and TRBJ2-7): GAGVSQSPRYKVAKRGQDVALRCDPISGHVSLFWYQQALGQGPEFLTYFQNEAQLDKSGLPSDRFFAERPEGSVSTLKIQRTQQEDSAVYLCASSPVGGEQYFGPGTRLTVT.